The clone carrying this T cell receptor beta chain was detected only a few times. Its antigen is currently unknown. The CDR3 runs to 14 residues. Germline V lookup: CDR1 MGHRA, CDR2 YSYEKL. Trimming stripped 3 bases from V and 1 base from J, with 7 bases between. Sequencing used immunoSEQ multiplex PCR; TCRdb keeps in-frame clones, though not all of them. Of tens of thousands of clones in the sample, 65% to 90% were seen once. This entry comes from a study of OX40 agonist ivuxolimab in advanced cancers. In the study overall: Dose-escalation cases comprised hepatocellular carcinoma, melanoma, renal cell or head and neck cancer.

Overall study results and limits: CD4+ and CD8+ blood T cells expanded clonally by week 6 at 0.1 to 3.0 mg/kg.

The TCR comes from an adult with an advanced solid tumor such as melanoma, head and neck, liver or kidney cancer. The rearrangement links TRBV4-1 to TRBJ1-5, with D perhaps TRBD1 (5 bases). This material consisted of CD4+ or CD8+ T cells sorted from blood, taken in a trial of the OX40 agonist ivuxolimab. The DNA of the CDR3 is TGCGCCAGCAGCCATAGACAGAGCAATCAGCCCCAGCATTTT. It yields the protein CASSHRQSNQPQHF.